The TCR beta chain under discussion was sequenced for a study of beta chain features in type 1 diabetes. Isolated RNA was reverse transcribed in full, so expressed TCRB transcripts were sequenced. Libraries were prepared by immunoSEQ multiplex PCR; TCRdb keeps only in-frame clonotypes and omits some of them. The sample consists of around 240,000 clones, 9.6% of them appearing once. In the case of this clone: Its antigen is unknown.

The CDR3 extends over 17 amino acids. Germline CDR1 and CDR2: SGHVS and FNYEAQ. The V end lost 5 bases, the J end lost 2 bases, and 20 bases lay between the germline ends. Study outcomes and limitations: Whatever favoring of shorter templates PCR might show would apply equally to patients and controls.

Sequenced sample: naive CD4+ T cells from blood. The chain couples TRBV7-6 to TRBJ2-3; possibly TRBD2 for D (7 bases). The TCR sequence derives from a young woman in good health. The CDR3 nucleotides read TGTGCCAGCAGCCACTTGCGGGGGCCCGACAACACAGATACGCAGTATTTT. Its protein is CASSHLRGPDNTDTQYF. Drawing the rest from reference TRBV7-6 and TRBJ2-3, the complete variable domain is GAGVSQSPRYKVTKRGQDVALRCDPISGHVSLYWYRQALGQGPEFLTYFNYEAQQDKSGLPNDRFSAERPEGSISTLTIQRTEQRDSAMYRCASSHLRGPDNTDTQYFGPGTRLTVL.